This note documents a single TCR beta chain sequence. Its antigen remains unknown. V was pared by 2 bases and J by 7 bases, with 9 bases of the junction left unmatched. The CDR3 has 16 amino acids. Looked up from germline, CDR1 is LNHDA and CDR2 is SQIVND (reference sequence). It was with 60 Vbeta and 13 Jbeta primers that the PCR ran. Only in-frame clones appear in the TCRdb table, and some are missing; sequencing was by immunoSEQ multiplex PCR. The sample yields fewer than 250,000 clones, approximately 80% seen once. The data were taken from a study of cytomegalovirus exposure and HLA in healthy donors. Study observations and caveats: With high specificity and sensitivity, the classifier reportedly diagnosed cytomegalovirus status. Judged likely to be a sequencing artifact was a cluster of highly shared sequence variants.

The sample comprised PBMCs. The sequence was obtained from a man aged 30 to 39 in good health and CMV-seronegative. This chain connects TRBV19 to TRBJ2-1, with 9 bases identical to TRBD2. For the CDR3, the DNA is TGTGCCAGTAGTATATCGGGCGGGGGGGCGGCGAATGAGCAGTTCTTC. Translation: CASSISGGGAANEQFF.